These 17 T cell receptor beta chains were all obtained from the same sample, sequenced in a study of shared clonotypes between healthy human individuals. The repertoire was sequenced with immunoSEQ multiplex PCR; TCRdb's copy has only in-frame clones and lacks some. The sample has some 2,400,000 clones; 90% to 96% are singletons. Input material: naive CD4+ T cells sorted from blood. The subset denotes: CD45RA+ positively selected. These receptors came from a man between 18 and 29 years old in good health.

V usage is TRBV7-2 and J usage is TRBJ2-7; TRBD2 aligns across 10 bases. CDR1 is SGHTA, CDR2 FQGNSA, per germline. Germline trimming cut 8 bases from V and 0 bases from J; bases unmatched to any gene: 7. This CDR3 has 15 residues. The CDR3 spells CASGGASGSSYEQYF. The CDR3, as DNA: TGTGCCAGCGGCGGGGCTAGCGGGAGCTCCTACGAGCAGTACTTC.

V usage is TRBV7-9 and J usage is TRBJ2-3; D could derive from TRBD1 or TRBD2 (5 bases each). The length of the CDR3 is 16 residues. Germline lookup yields CDR1 SEHNR and CDR2 FQNEAQ (reference sequence). Trimming took off 4 bases at V and 0 bases at J, with 14 bases between the two ends. The CDR3 loop reads CASSSVSWGSTDTQYF. CDR3 sequence (DNA): TGTGCCAGCAGCTCCGTCAGTTGGGGGAGCACAGATACGCAGTATTTT.

V is TRBV7-2 and J is TRBJ1-3; D is unclear. Germline V gives CDR1 SGHTA, CDR2 FQGNSA. Trimming cost V 5 bases and J 3 bases, with 14 bases left between them. This CDR3 is built from 15 residues. The DNA of the CDR3 is TGTGCCAGCAGCCTGTCGGCTGGGGTTGGAAACACCATATATTTT. Protein product: CASSLSAGVGNTIYF. The entire variable domain, with the rest obtained from reference TRBV7-2 and TRBJ1-3, is as follows: GAGVSQSPSNKVTEKGKDVELRCDPISGHTALYWYRQSLGQGLEFLIYFQGNSAPDKSGLPSDRFSAERTGGSVSTLTIQRTQQEDSAVYLCASSLSAGVGNTIYFGEGSWLTVV.

The chain carries TRBV28 and TRBJ2-3; D possibly matches TRBD1 or TRBD2 (5 bases each). The V gene's germline CDR1 is MDHEN and CDR2 SYDVKM. V dropped 6 bases and J dropped 2 bases, with 18 bases sitting between them. This CDR3 spans 16 amino acids. The CDR3 DNA follows: TGTGCCAGCAGCCATCCCGGGACCTTAAACACAGATACGCAGTATTTT. Translated, it gives CASSHPGTLNTDTQYF.

The gene calls are TRBV7-2 and TRBJ2-2, with 9 bases aligning to TRBD1. V lost 7 bases to trimming and J lost 6 bases; unmatched junction nucleotides: 6. In germline, CDR1 is SGHTA, CDR2 FQGNSA. The CDR3 consists of 14 residues. This CDR3 is CASTGDRVSGELFF. The CDR3 coding sequence is TGTGCCAGCACTGGGGACAGGGTCTCCGGGGAGCTGTTTTTT.

The chain is built from TRBV6-5 and TRBJ1-2, with 9 bases matching TRBD1. This CDR3 is built from 15 residues. Germline values: CDR1 MNHEY, CDR2 SVGAGI. The V segment lost 10 bases and the J segment 8 bases; nucleotides outside the gene matches: 17. The CDR3 sequence: CATLTARTGEKGYTF. The CDR3 bases are TGTGCCACCCTTACCGCGAGGACAGGGGAGAAGGGCTACACCTTC.

V usage is TRBV4-1 and J usage is TRBJ1-5; D is possibly TRBD1 (5 bases). This CDR3 is built from 17 residues. The ends were cut back, 0 bases at V and 0 bases at J, with 12 bases in the middle. Germline V gene data show CDR1 as MGHRA and CDR2 as YSYEKL. This CDR3 reads CASSQDGGVYSNQPQHF. The CDR3 DNA reads TGCGCCAGCAGCCAAGACGGAGGGGTTTATAGCAATCAGCCCCAGCATTTT.

The rearrangement joins TRBV11-3 to TRBJ1-1, with 9 bases identical to TRBD1. Germline CDR1 reads SGHNT; CDR2 reads YENEEA. CDR3 length: 14 amino acids. The junction had 11 bases not matched to a gene; V was cut back by 6 bases and J by 9 bases. CDR3 sequence: CASSFGPTGGKAFF. CDR3 sequence (DNA): TGTGCCAGCAGTTTCGGACCGACAGGGGGAAAAGCTTTCTTT.

V usage is TRBV5-1 and J usage is TRBJ1-1, with unresolved D. Germline V gene sequence: CDR1 SGHRS, CDR2 YFSETQ. This CDR3 is 15 amino acids long. V was pared by 2 bases and J by 0 bases, with 11 bases between. CDR3 sequence reads: CASSFGLGMNTEAFF. The CDR3 nucleotides are TGCGCCAGCAGCTTCGGTCTTGGCATGAACACTGAAGCTTTCTTT. Complete variable domain (other parts from reference TRBV5-1 and TRBJ1-1): KAGVTQTPRYLIKTRGQQVTLSCSPISGHRSVSWYQQTPGQGLQFLFEYFSETQRNKGNFPGRFSGRQFSNSRSEMNVSTLELGDSALYLCASSFGLGMNTEAFFGQGTRLTVV.

Here the CDR3 reads CATRGGTATDNEQFF. The CDR3 DNA sequence: TGTGCCACCCGGGGAGGAACCGCCACGGACAATGAGCAGTTCTTC. The chain joins TRBV10-3 to TRBJ2-1, with D possibly matching TRBD2 (6 bases). Germline lookup yields CDR1 ENHRY and CDR2 SYGVKD. V was trimmed by 10 bases and J by 5 bases, leaving 21 bases between them. The CDR3 covers 15 residues.

The chain combines TRBV11-2 with TRBJ2-1; 8 bases fit TRBD1. Germline V gene lookup returns CDR1 SGHAT and CDR2 FQNNGV. V lost 5 bases, J lost 2 bases, and 5 bases stayed unmatched. The CDR3 covers 15 residues. The CDR3 loop reads CASSVSGGTYNEQFF. The CDR3 bases are TGTGCCAGCAGCGTTTCAGGGGGCACCTACAATGAGCAGTTCTTC.

This clone came up once. The chain is built from TRBV5-4 and TRBJ1-4; D might be TRBD1 (6 bases). There are 15 residues in the CDR3. Trimming shortened V by 0 bases and J by 7 bases, and 13 bases separated the two germline ends. Germline V gene lookup returns CDR1 SGHNT and CDR2 YYREEE (reference sequence). CDR3 in amino acids: CASSLEGGASEKLFF. The CDR3 DNA reads TGTGCCAGCAGCTTGGAGGGGGGCGCGAGTGAAAAACTGTTTTTT.

The chain recombines TRBV29-1 with TRBJ2-1, with 16 bases matching TRBD2. V lost 6 bases and J lost 7; bases outside the gene matches: 6. The CDR3 length is 15 residues. Germline V gene sequence: CDR1 SQVTM, CDR2 ANQGSEA. CDR3 nucleotides: TGCAGCGTCCAGGGACTAGCGGGGGGGGTGAATGAGCAGTTCTTC. Translation gives CSVQGLAGGVNEQFF.

The chain recombines TRBV10-3 with TRBJ2-5, with TRBD1 matching 8 bases. Germline trimming cut 6 bases from V and 3 bases from J; bases unmatched to any gene: 3. The germline V gene encodes CDR1 ENHRY and CDR2 SYGVKD. CDR3 length equals 13 residues. CDR3 DNA: TGTGCCATCAGCCCAGGGGGCAAAGAGACCCAGTACTTC. Translated, it gives CAISPGGKETQYF.

V is TRBV7-2 and J is TRBJ2-5; the D is unclear. This CDR3 is built from 14 residues. V was trimmed by 2 bases and J by 0 bases, leaving 7 bases between them. Looked up from germline, CDR1 is SGHTA and CDR2 is FQGNSA. CDR3 nucleotides: TGTGCCAGCAGCTTAAACAACTACCAAGAGACCCAGTACTTC. It translates to CASSLNNYQETQYF.

V is TRBV7-2 and J is TRBJ2-5, with TRBD2 matching 7 bases. Germline CDR1 is SGHTA and CDR2 is FQGNSA. The V gene end was trimmed by 5 bases and the J gene end by 4 bases; junction bases not matched to a gene: 7. The CDR3 runs to 14 residues. This CDR3 is CASSQIAGVETQYF. The CDR3 DNA is TGTGCCAGCAGCCAGATTGCGGGAGTAGAGACCCAGTACTTC.

This rearrangement joins TRBV19 to TRBJ1-1; D is uncertain. The CDR3 spans 14 residues. The V end lost 0 bases, the J end lost 11 bases, and 16 bases lay between the germline ends. The V gene's germline CDR1 is LNHDA and CDR2 SQIVND (reference sequence). CDR3 nucleotide sequence: TGTGCCAGTAGTATAGATCAGATCATGGCGGTGGCTTTCTTT. This encodes CASSIDQIMAVAFF.